This T cell receptor (beta chain) derives from a study of T cells in Graves' hyperthyroidism and ophthalmopathy. Overall study: Before treatment of any kind, peripheral blood was taken at initial diagnosis. Study observations and caveats: Most thyroid clonotypes with frequency above 0.001 were detected in blood.

This clonotype was recorded a few times. Its specificity is not known. This CDR3 comprises 16 residues. Germline assignment: CDR1 KGHSH and CDR2 LQKENI. The ends were cut back, 3 bases at V and 0 bases at J, with 14 bases in the middle. The source material, RNA transcripts, was used to amplify TCR beta CDR3 regions. The study used the HTBI primer set for a first-round RT-PCR of the TCR CDR3. TCRdb itself ran the multiplex PCR reads through MiXCR, one entry per CDR3 protein. The sample lists about 500,000 distinct CDR3 sequences, approximately 15% occurring once. The clonotype was recovered from a woman under 30 with Graves' hyperthyroidism. The rearrangement uses TRBV18 and TRBJ1-1, with D hard to call. The sample was blood. This chain's CDR3 is CASSPTLAGMNTEAFF. In nucleotides, the CDR3 is TGTGCCAGCTCACCTACTTTGGCAGGAATGAACACTGAAGCTTTCTTT.